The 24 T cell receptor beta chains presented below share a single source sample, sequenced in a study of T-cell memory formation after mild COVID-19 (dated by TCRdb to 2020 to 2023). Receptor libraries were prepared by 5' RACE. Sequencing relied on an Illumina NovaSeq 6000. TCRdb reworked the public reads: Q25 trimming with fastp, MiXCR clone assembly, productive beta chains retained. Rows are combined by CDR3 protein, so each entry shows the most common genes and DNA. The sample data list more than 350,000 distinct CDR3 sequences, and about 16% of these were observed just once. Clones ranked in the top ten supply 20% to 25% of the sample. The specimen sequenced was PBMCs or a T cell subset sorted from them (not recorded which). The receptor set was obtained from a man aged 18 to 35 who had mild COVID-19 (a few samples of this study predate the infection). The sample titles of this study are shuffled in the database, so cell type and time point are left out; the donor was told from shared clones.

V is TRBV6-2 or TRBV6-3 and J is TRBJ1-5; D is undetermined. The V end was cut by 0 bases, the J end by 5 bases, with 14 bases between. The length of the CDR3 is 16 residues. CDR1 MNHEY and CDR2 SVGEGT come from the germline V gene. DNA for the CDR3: TGTGCCAGCAGTTACTCGACGGGCGGGGAGGATCAGCCCCAGCATTTT. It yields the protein CASSYSTGGEDQPQHF.

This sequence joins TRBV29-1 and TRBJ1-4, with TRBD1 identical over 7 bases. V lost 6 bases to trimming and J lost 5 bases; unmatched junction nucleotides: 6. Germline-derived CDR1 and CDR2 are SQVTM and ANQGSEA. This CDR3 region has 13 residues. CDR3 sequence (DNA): TGCAGCGTCGAGGGACAGCTGAATGAAAAACTGTTTTTT. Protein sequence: CSVEGQLNEKLFF.

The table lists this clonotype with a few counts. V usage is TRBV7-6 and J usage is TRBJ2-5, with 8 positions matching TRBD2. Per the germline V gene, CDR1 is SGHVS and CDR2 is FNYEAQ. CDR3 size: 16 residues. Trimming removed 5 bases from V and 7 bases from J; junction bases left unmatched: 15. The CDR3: CASSPPRTGGRRTQYF. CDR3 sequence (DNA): TGTGCCAGCAGCCCCCCCCGCACGGGGGGGCGGAGGACCCAGTACTTC.

The CDR3 spells CASNGQGASGANVLTF. The DNA of the CDR3 is TGTGCCAGCAACGGGCAGGGGGCCTCTGGGGCCAACGTCCTGACTTTC. V is TRBV6-6 and J is TRBJ2-6, with 8 positions matching TRBD1. The CDR3 sequence is 16 residues long. Germline CDR1 MNHNY, CDR2 SVGAGI (reference sequence). Unmatched junction bases numbered 5, after V lost 7 bases and J lost 0 bases.

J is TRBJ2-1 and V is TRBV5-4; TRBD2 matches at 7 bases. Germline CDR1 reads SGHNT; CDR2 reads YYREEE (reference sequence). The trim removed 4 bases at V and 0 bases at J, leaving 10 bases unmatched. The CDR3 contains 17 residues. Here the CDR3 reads CASSRAGLQISYNEQFF. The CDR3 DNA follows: TGTGCCAGCAGCAGGGCGGGACTACAAATCTCCTACAATGAGCAGTTCTTC. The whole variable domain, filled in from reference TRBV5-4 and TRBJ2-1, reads ETGVTQSPTHLIKTRGQQVTLRCSSQSGHNTVSWYQQALGQGPQFIFQYYREEENGRGNFPPRFSGLQFPNYSSELNVNALELDDSALYLCASSRAGLQISYNEQFFGPGTRLTVL.

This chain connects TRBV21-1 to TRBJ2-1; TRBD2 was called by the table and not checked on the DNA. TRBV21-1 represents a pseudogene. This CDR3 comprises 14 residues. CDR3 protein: CASSKGKRRDEQFF. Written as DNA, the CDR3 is TGTGCCAGCAGCAAAGGGAAGAGGAGGGATGAGCAGTTCTTC.

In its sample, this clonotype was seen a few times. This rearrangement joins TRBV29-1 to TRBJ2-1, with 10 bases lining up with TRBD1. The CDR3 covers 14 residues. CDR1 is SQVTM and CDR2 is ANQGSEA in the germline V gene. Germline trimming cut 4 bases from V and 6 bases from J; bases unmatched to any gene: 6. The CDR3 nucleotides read TGCAGCGTTGTGTCCGGGACAGGGGTCAATGAGCAGTTCTTC. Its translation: CSVVSGTGVNEQFF.

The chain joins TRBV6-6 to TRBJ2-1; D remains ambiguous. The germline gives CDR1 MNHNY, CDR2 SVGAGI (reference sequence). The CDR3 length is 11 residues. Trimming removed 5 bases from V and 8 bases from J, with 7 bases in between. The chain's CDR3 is CASSPTDEQFF. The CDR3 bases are TGTGCCAGCAGTCCTACCGATGAGCAGTTCTTC.

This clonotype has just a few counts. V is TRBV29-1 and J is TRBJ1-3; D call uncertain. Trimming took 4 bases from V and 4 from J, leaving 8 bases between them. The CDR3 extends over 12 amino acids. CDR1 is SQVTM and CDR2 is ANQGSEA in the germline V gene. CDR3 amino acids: CSVAEAGNTIYF. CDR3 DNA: TGCAGCGTTGCCGAGGCGGGAAACACCATATATTTT.

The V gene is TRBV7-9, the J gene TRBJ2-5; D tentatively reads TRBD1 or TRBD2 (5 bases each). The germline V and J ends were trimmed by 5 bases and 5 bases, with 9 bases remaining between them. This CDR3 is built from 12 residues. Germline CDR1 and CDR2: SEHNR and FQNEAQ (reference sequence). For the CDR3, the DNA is TGTGCCAGCAGCCCGTGGGGGGAGACCCAGTACTTC. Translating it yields CASSPWGETQYF.

CDR3 DNA sequence: TGCGCCAGCAGCGGAATCAACACAGATACGCAGTATTTT. The encoded protein is CASSGINTDTQYF. The rearrangement joins TRBV5-1 to TRBJ2-3; unclear D gene. Germline assignment: CDR1 SGHRS and CDR2 YFSETQ. The CDR3 totals 13 residues. Trimming pared 4 bases from V and 2 bases from J, leaving 8 bases between.

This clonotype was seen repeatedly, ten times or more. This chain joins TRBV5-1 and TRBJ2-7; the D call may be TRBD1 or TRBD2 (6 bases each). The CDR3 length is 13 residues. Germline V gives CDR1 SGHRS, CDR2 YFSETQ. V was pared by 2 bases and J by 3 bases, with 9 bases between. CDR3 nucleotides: TGCGCCAGCAGCTTCGGGGGCTTCTACGAGCAGTACTTC. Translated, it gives CASSFGGFYEQYF.

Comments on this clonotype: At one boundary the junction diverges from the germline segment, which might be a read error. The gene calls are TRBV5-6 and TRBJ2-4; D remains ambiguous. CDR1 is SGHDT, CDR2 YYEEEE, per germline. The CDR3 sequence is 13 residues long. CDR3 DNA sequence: TGTGCCAGCAGCTTGTGGGCCAGAAACATTCAGTACTTC. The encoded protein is CASSLWARNIQYF.

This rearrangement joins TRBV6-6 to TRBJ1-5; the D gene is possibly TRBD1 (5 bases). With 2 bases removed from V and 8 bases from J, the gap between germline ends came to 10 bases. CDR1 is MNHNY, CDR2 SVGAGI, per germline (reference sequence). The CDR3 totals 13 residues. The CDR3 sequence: CASSYLTQEPQHF. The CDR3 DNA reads TGTGCCAGCAGTTACCTAACACAGGAGCCCCAGCATTTT.

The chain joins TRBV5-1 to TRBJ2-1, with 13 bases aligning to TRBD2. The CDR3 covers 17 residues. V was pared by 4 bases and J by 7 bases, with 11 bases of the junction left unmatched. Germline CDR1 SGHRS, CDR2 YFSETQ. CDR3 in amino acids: CASSTVLAGGPTNEQFF. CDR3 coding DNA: TGCGCCAGCAGCACGGTACTAGCGGGGGGGCCGACAAATGAGCAGTTCTTC.

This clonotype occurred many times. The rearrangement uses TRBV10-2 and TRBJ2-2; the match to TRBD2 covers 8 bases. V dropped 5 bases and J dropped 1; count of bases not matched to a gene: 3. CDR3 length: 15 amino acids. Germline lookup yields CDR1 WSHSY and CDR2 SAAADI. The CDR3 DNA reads TGCGCCAGCAGTCCTCTAGCGGGGAACACCGGGGAGCTGTTTTTT. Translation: CASSPLAGNTGELFF.

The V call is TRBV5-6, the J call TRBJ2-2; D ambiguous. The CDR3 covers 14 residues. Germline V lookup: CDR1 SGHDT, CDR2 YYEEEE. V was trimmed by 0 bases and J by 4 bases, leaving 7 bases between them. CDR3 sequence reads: CASSLVGFTGELFF. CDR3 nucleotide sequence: TGTGCCAGCAGCTTGGTCGGGTTCACCGGGGAGCTGTTTTTT. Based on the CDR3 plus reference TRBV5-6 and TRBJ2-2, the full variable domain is DAGVTQSPTHLIKTRGQQVTLRCSPKSGHDTVSWYQQALGQGPQFIFQYYEEEERQRGNFPDRFSGHQFPNYSSELNVNALLLGDSALYLCASSLVGFTGELFFGEGSRLTVL.

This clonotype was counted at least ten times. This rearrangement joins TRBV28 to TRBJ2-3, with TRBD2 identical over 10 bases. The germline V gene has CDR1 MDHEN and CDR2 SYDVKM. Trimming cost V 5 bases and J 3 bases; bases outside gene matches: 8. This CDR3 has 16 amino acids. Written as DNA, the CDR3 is TGTGCCAGCAGTCCACCATCTAGCGGGGGAACAGATACGCAGTATTTT. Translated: CASSPPSSGGTDTQYF. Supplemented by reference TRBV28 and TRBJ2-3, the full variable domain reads DVKVTQSSRYLVKRTGEKVFLECVQDMDHENMFWYRQDPGLGLRLIYFSYDVKMKEKGDIPEGYSVSREKKERFSLILESASTNQTSMYLCASSPPSSGGTDTQYFGPGTRLTVL.

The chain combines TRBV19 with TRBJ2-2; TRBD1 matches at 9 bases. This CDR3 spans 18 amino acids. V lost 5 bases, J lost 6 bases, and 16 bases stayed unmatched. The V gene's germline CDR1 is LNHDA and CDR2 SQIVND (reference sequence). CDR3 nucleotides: TGTGCCAGTAGTCGGCCGGGAGGCAACAGGGGGCAGGCCGGGGAGCTGTTTTTT. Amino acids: CASSRPGGNRGQAGELFF.

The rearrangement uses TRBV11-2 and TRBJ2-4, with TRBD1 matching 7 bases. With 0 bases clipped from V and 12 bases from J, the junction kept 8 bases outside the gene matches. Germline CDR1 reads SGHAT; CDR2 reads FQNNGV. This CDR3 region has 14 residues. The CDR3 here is CASSLDGTATPQYF. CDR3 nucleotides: TGTGCCAGCAGCTTAGACGGGACAGCGACCCCTCAGTACTTC. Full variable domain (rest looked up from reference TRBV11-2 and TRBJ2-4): EAGVAQSPRYKIIEKRQSVAFWCNPISGHATLYWYQQILGQGPKLLIQFQNNGVVDDSQLPKDRFSAERLKGVDSTLKIQPAKLEDSAVYLCASSLDGTATPQYFGAGTRLSVL.

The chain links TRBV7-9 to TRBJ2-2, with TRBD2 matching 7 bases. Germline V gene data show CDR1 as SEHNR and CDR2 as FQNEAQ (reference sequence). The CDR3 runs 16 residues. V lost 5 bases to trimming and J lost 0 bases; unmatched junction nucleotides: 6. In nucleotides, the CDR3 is TGTGCCAGCAGCCCTCCCCGGGGGGCGAACACCGGGGAGCTGTTTTTT. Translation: CASSPPRGANTGELFF.

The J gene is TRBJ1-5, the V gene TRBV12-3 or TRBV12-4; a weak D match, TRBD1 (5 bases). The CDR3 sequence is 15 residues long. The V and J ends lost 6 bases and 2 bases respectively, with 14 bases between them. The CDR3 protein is CASSLPGTGNQPQHF. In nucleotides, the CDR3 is TGTGCCAGCAGCTTGCCGGGGACGGGCAATCAGCCCCAGCATTTT.

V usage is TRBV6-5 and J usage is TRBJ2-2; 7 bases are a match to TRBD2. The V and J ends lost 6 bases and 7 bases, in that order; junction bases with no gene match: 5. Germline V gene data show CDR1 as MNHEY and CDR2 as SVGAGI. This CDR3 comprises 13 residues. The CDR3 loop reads CASSNGGSGELFF. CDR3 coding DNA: TGTGCCAGCAGCAACGGGGGGAGCGGGGAGCTGTTTTTT.

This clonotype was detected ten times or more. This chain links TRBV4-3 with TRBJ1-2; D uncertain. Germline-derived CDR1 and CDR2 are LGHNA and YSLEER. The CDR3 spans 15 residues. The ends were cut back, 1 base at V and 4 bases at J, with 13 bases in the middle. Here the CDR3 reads CASSQGIYRRYGYTF. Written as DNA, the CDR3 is TGCGCCAGCAGCCAAGGAATCTACCGGCGCTATGGCTACACCTTC.